These T cell receptor beta chains were read from a single sample in a study of OX40 agonist ivuxolimab in advanced cancers. Data came from immunoSEQ multiplex PCR; TCRdb stores just in-frame clones and leaves some out. Of about 73,000 clones in the sample, around nine tenths were seen once. Sample: CD4+ or CD8+ T cells sorted from blood, taken in a trial of the OX40 agonist ivuxolimab. The receptors originated from an adult with an advanced solid tumor such as melanoma, head and neck, liver or kidney cancer. Each CDR3 is given with its conserved first and last residue. A D gene is named only where the DNA matches it firmly. Clone size is given for some rows only: seen once, a few or many times, or a class if the clone is expanded.

TRBD1,TRBV18,TRBJ1-4,-,TGTGCCAGCTCAACAGGGGCGACGGGTGAAAAACTGTTTTTT,CASSTGATGEKLFF
TRBD1,TRBV6-6,TRBJ1-2,-,TGTGCCAGCAGTTACGACAGGGTAAACTATGGCTACACCTTC,CASSYDRVNYGYTF
TRBD2,TRBV9,TRBJ2-1,-,TGTGCCAGCAGCGTCTCAGCGGGGTTAGCCAACAATGAGCAGTTCTTC,CASSVSAGLANNEQFF
-,TRBV5-4,TRBJ1-5,once,TGTGCCAGCAGCTTGGACGGCAATCAGCCCCAGCATTTT,CASSLDGNQPQHF
-,TRBV6-1,TRBJ1-5,once,TGTGCCAGCAGAACAACAGGGCTCAATCAGCCCCAGCATTTT,CASRTTGLNQPQHF
TRBD1,TRBV16,TRBJ2-5,-,TGTGCCAGCAGCGCGGGGACAGGGGGAAGAGAGACCCAGTACTTC,CASSAGTGGRETQYF
-,TRBV27,TRBJ1-5,once,TGTGCCAGCAGTTCCGGGGGGTCCAATCAGCCCCAGCATTTT,CASSSGGSNQPQHF
TRBD1,TRBV19,TRBJ1-5,-,TGTGCCAGTAGGATCCTGGACAGGGGCGGCAATCAGCCCCAGCATTTT,CASRILDRGGNQPQHF
TRBD2,TRBV5-1,TRBJ2-7,-,TGCGCCAGCAGCCAAGTAGCGGGAGCCTACGAGCAGTACTTC,CASSQVAGAYEQYF
TRBD2,TRBV6-5,TRBJ2-1,once,TGTGCCAGCAGCCGACTAGCGGGGGGCGTGAATGAGCAGTTCTTC,CASSRLAGGVNEQFF
-,TRBV19,TRBJ1-3,once,TGTGCCAGTAGTGTCAGACAAACCTCTGGAAACACCATATATTTT,CASSVRQTSGNTIYF